Presented here are 4 T cell receptor beta chains from one specimen sequenced in a study of blood T cell repertoires in COVID-19. Data came from immunoSEQ multiplex PCR; TCRdb stores just in-frame clones and leaves some out. The table records about 32,000 clones, just over 90% of them present only once. The sequenced sample was peripheral blood. These receptors all come from a man in his sixties with acute or convalescent COVID-19.

This sequence joins TRBV24-1 and TRBJ2-5, with unresolved D. Trimming removed 3 bases at V and 7 bases at J, with 17 bases between. Germline CDR1 reads KGHDR; CDR2 reads SFDVKD. The CDR3 is made up of 15 amino acids. The DNA for the CDR3 is TGTGCCACCAGTGATCCCCGACGTAGCAGTGGGACCCAGTACTTC. This sequence encodes CATSDPRRSSGTQYF.

This chain uses TRBV5-1 with TRBJ2-1; 7 positions match TRBD2. This CDR3 comprises 15 residues. CDR1 is SGHRS and CDR2 is YFSETQ in the germline V gene. V lost 2 bases, J lost 7 bases, and 9 bases stayed unmatched. The CDR3 DNA reads as TGCGCCAGCAGCTTAGGGGCTAGCGGCGTAAATGAGCAGTTCTTC. Translated, it gives CASSLGASGVNEQFF.

The rearrangement joins TRBV4-1 to TRBJ1-3, with D tentatively TRBD1 (5 bases). The CDR3 sequence is 15 residues long. Trimming shortened V by 0 bases and J by 0 bases, and 6 bases separated the two germline ends. The germline V gene encodes CDR1 MGHRA and CDR2 YSYEKL. CDR3 coding DNA: TGCGCCAGCAGCCAAGATCAGGGCTCTGGAAACACCATATATTTT. Translated, it gives CASSQDQGSGNTIYF.

The chain employs TRBV27 and TRBJ2-2, with 14 bases aligning to TRBD2. J was trimmed by 6 bases and V by 3 bases; bases with no gene match: 6. Looked up from germline, CDR1 is MNHEY and CDR2 is SMNVEV (reference sequence). This CDR3 has 17 amino acids. This CDR3 reads CASSLTSGRAFAGELFF. The CDR3 region has the DNA TGTGCCAGCAGTTTGACTAGCGGGAGGGCGTTCGCCGGGGAGCTGTTTTTT.